This TCR beta chain was sequenced in a study of HIV-infected patients and healthy controls. The V and J ends lost 2 bases and 6 bases, in that order; junction bases with no gene match: 7. CDR3 length: 16 residues. CDR1 and CDR2 from the germline V gene are MNHEY and SMNVEV (reference sequence). Around 0.5 ug RNA was reverse transcribed with alpha and beta constant-region primers. Separate chain-specific third strand synthesis with multiplexing indices produced the alpha and beta libraries. TCRdb reprocessed the 5' RACE reads via MiXCR and lists one record per CDR3 protein. The sample holds about 18,000 distinct CDR3 sequences, approximately 9.5% seen once. The repertoire came from unfractionated whole blood and reflected all unsorted peripheral T cells. This clonotype is deemed medium-sized (0.01 to 0.1%). What it binds is not known. Study-wide results and caveats: HLA types of the donors remained undetermined.

Specimen: blood. The origin of this receptor is an adult in good health. V gene TRBV27 combines with J gene TRBJ2-3; 11 bases map to TRBD2. The CDR3 sequence is CASSLEASGRPDTQYF. As DNA, the CDR3 is TGTGCCAGCAGTTTAGAAGCTAGCGGGAGGCCCGATACGCAGTATTTT.